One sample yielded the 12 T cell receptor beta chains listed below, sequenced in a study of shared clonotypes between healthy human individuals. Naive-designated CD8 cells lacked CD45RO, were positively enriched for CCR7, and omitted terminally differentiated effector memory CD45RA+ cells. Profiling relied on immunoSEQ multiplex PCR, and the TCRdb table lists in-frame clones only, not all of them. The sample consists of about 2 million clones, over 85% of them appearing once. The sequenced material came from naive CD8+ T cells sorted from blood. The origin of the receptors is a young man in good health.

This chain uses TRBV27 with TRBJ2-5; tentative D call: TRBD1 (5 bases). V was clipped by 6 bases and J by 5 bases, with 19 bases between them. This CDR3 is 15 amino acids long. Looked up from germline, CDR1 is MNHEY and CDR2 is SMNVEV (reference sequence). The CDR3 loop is CASSPSGLLSETQYF. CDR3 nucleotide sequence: TGTGCCAGCAGCCCTTCAGGGCTTTTGAGCGAGACCCAGTACTTC.

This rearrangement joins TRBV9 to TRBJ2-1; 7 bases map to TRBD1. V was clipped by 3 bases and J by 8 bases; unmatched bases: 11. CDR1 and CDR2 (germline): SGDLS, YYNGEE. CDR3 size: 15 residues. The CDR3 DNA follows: TGTGCCAGCAGCGCTGGGACAGCCCGAGGCGATGAGCAGTTCTTC. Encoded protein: CASSAGTARGDEQFF.

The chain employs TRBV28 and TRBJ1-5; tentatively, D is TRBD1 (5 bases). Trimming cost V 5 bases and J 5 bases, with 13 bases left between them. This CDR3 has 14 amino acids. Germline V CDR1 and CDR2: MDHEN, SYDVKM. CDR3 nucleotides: TGTGCCAGCAGTCCGGGGCGGGTTTATCAGCCCCAGCATTTT. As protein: CASSPGRVYQPQHF.

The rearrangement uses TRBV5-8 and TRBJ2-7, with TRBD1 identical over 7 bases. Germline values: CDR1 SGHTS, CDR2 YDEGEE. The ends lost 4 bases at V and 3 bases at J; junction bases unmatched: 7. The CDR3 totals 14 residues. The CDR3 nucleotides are TGTGCCAGCAGCCCGATAGGGACAGTCTACGAGCAGTACTTC. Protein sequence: CASSPIGTVYEQYF.

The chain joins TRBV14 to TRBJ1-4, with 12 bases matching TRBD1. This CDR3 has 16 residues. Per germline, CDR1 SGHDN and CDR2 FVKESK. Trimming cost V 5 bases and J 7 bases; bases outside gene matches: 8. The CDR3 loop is CASSSQPGQGAEKLFF. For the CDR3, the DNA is TGTGCCAGCAGCTCCCAACCGGGACAGGGGGCTGAAAAACTGTTTTTT.

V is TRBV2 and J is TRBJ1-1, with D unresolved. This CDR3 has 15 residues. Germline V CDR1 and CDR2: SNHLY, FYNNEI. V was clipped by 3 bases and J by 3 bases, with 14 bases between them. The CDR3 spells CASSDYSPLDTEAFF. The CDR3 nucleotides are TGTGCCAGCAGTGATTATAGCCCACTCGACACTGAAGCTTTCTTT.

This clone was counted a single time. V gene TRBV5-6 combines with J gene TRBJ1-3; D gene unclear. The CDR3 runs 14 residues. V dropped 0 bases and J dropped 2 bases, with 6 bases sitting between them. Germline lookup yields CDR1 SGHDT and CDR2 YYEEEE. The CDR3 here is CASSLEEAGNTIYF. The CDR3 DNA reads TGTGCCAGCAGCTTGGAGGAGGCTGGAAACACCATATATTTT.

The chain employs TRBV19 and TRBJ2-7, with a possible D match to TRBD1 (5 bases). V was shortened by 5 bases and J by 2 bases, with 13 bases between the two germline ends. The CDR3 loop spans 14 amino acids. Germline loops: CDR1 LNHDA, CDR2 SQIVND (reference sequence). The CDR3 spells CASSAAAGPYEQYF. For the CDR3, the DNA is TGTGCCAGTAGTGCGGCGGCAGGGCCCTACGAGCAGTACTTC.

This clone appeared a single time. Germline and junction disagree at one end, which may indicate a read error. The CDR3 coding sequence is TGTGCCTGGAGTGTACCCATCGGGAGCTTT. The encoded protein is CAWSVPIGSF. This chain uses TRBV30 with TRBJ1-6; D not certain. The CDR3 has 10 residues. Germline lookup yields CDR1 GTSNPN and CDR2 SVGIG (reference sequence).

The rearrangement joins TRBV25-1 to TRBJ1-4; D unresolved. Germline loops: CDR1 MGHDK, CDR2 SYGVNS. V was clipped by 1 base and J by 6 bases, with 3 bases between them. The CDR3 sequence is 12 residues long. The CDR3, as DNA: TGTGCCAGCAGTGAATTGGATGAAAAACTGTTTTTT. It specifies CASSELDEKLFF. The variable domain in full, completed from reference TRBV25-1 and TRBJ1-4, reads EADIYQTPRYLVIGTGKKITLECSQTMGHDKMYWYQQDPGMELHLIHYSYGVNSTEKGDLSSESTVSRIRTEHFPLTLESARPSHTSQYLCASSELDEKLFFGSGTQLSVL.

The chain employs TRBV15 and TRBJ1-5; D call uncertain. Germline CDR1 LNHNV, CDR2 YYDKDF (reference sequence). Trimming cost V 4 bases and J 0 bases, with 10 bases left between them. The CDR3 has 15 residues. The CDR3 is CATSIGLGSNQPQHF. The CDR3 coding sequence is TGTGCCACCAGCATTGGACTGGGTAGCAATCAGCCCCAGCATTTT.

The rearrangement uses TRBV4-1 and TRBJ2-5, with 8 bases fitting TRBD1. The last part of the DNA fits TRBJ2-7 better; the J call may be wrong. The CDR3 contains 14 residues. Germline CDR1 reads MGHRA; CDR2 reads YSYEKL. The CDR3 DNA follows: TGCGCCAGCAGCCCGGGACAGGCCCCCTACGAGCAGTACTTC. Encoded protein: CASSPGQAPYEQYF.